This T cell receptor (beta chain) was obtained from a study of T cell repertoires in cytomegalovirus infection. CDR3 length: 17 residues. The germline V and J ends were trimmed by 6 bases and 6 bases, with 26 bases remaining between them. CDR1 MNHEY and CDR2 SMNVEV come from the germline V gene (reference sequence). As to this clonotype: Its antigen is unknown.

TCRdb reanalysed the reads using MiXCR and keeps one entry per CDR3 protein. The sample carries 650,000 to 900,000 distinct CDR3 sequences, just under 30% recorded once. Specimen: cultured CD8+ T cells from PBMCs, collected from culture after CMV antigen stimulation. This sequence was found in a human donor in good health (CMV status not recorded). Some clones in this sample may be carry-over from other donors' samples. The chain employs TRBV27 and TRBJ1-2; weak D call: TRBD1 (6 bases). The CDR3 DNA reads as TGTGCCAGCAGGGAGAACAGGGCATTCAAGCGGCTGGATGGCTACACCTTC. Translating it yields CASRENRAFKRLDGYTF.